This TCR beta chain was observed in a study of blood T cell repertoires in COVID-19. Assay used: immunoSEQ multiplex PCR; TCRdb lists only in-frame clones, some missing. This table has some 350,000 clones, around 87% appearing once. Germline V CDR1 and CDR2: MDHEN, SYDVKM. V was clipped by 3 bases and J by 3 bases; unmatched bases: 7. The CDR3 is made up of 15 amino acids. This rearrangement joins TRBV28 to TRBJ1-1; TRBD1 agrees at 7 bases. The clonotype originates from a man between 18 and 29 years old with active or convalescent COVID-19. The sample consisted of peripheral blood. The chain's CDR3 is CASSFGDRDYTEAFF. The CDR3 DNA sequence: TGTGCCAGCAGTTTCGGTGACAGGGACTACACTGAAGCTTTCTTT.